The rows below give T cell receptor beta chains drawn from one sample of a study of blood T cell repertoires in COVID-19. Profiling relied on immunoSEQ multiplex PCR, and the TCRdb table lists in-frame clones only, not all of them. The table includes approximately 40,000 clones, 90% detected once. Source material: peripheral blood. These receptors all stem from a human donor in a cohort sampled during active COVID-19. Both conserved end residues are part of each CDR3. The order of the fields is CDR3 length, J gene, D gene, clone size, V gene, CDR3 DNA, CDR3 protein. D genes are given only for firm matches. Not every row has a clone size; where given, it reads once, few, many or a size class.

14,TRBJ1-1,-,-,TRBV6-4,TGTGCCAGCAGCCCCGCAGGGAGGGCCACTGAAGCTTTCTTT,CASSPAGRATEAFF
14,TRBJ2-7,TRBD1,-,TRBV6-2/TRBV6-3,TGTGCCAGCAGTCGGGACAGGTCTAGCTACGAGCAGTACTTC,CASSRDRSSYEQYF
17,TRBJ2-3,TRBD2,once,TRBV6-2/TRBV6-3,TGTGCCAGCAGTTACTCGGCGACACTAGCGGGAGCAGATACGCAGTATTTT,CASSYSATLAGADTQYF
15,TRBJ1-5,-,few,TRBV10-3,TGTGCCATCAGTGACCCAGATCAAGAGGGTCAGCCCCAGCATTTT,CAISDPDQEGQPQHF
13,TRBJ1-2,-,-,TRBV6-2/TRBV6-3,TGTGCCAGCAGTTACTCGAGAATCTATGGCTACACCTTC,CASSYSRIYGYTF
15,TRBJ1-2,TRBD1,-,TRBV27,TGTGCCAGCAGTTTAGGTGTTACAGGGGTTTATGGCTACACCTTC,CASSLGVTGVYGYTF
13,TRBJ1-2,TRBD1,-,TRBV18,TGTGCCAGCTCACCGCAACAGGGGGATGGCTACACCTTC,CASSPQQGDGYTF
13,TRBJ1-2,-,-,TRBV7-2,TGTGCCAGCACCCCACAAGCTAACTATGGCTACACCTTC,CASTPQANYGYTF
18,TRBJ2-1,TRBD2,-,TRBV5-1,TGCGCCAGCAGCATGAGCGGGAGGGCCGCTCTTTCTTCCAATGAGCAGTTCTTC,CASSMSGRAALSSNEQFF
15,TRBJ2-2,-,few,TRBV10-1,TGCGCCAGCAGTGAGTCGCGGGGGAACACCGGGGAGCTGTTTTTT,CASSESRGNTGELFF